This T cell receptor beta chain was observed in a study of monozygotic twins with cystic fibrosis. Study-wide findings and caveats: Clonality was generally low (median about 0.0097), higher in the most severe patients. Monozygotic CF twins shared more identical nucleotide clonotypes than unrelated patients. No link emerged between shared CDR3 counts and age, concordance or severity. J usage was most co-twin-similar in 8 of 16 pairs, V in 13.

Details on this clone: Its target is not known.

This CDR3 is 16 amino acids long. Germline CDR1 and CDR2: MNHEY and SMNVEV (reference sequence). J lost 2 bases, V lost 6 bases, and 6 bases had no gene match. Some clones are missing from TCRdb's copy, which holds only in-frame ones; the method was immunoSEQ multiplex PCR. This table holds just over 35,000 clones, 80% to 95% found once. The sequenced sample was blood. This TCR was sampled from a boy aged 2 to 10 with cystic fibrosis. The chain links TRBV27 to TRBJ2-7, with 14 bases aligning to TRBD2. CDR3 sequence: CASSSGLAGGAYEQYF. The CDR3 DNA reads TGTGCCAGCAGCTCCGGACTAGCGGGGGGAGCCTACGAGCAGTACTTC.